This T cell receptor (beta chain) stems from a study of OX40 agonist ivuxolimab in advanced cancers. The wider study: Across the patients, intravenous ivuxolimab was delivered every 2 weeks at 0.01 to 10 mg/kg. Study-level points and caveats: CD4+ and CD8+ T cells in blood underwent clonal expansion by week 6 at 0.1 to 3.0 mg/kg.

Germline-derived CDR1 and CDR2 are LNHDA and SQIVND (reference sequence). With 3 bases removed from V and 0 bases from J, the gap between germline ends came to 12 bases. This CDR3 has 15 residues. Sequencing was performed with immunoSEQ multiplex PCR; in TCRdb, only in-frame clones are kept and a portion is missing. Of 45,000 to 50,000 clones listed, more than 70% are singletons. About this clone: The antigen remains undetermined.

The sequencing used CD4+ or CD8+ T cells sorted from blood, collected in a trial of the OX40 agonist ivuxolimab. The V call is TRBV19, the J call TRBJ2-7, with TRBD1 as a possible D gene (5 bases). The sequence was collected from an adult with an advanced solid tumor such as melanoma, head and neck, liver or kidney cancer. The CDR3 loop is CASSISTVLSYEQYF. Written as DNA, the CDR3 is TGTGCCAGTAGTATCTCGACAGTACTCTCCTACGAGCAGTACTTC.